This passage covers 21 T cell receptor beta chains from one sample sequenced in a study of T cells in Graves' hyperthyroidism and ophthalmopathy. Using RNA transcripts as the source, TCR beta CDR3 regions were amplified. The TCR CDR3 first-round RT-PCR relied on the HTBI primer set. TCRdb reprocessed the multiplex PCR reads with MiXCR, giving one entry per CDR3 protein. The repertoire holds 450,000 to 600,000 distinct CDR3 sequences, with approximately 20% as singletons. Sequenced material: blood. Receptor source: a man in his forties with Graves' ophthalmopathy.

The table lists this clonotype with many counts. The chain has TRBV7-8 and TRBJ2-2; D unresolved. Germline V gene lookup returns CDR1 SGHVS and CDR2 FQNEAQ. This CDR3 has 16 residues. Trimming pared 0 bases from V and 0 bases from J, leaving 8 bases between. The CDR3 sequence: CASSLASTTNTGELFF. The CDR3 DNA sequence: TGTGCCAGCAGCTTAGCTTCTACTACGAACACCGGGGAGCTGTTTTTT.

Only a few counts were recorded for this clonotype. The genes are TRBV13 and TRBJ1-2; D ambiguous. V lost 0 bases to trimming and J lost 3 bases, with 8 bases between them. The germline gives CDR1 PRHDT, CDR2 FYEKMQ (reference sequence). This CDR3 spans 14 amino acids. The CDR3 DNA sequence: TGTGCCAGCAGCTTAGGCCTGGGCTACTATGGCTACACCTTC. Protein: CASSLGLGYYGYTF.

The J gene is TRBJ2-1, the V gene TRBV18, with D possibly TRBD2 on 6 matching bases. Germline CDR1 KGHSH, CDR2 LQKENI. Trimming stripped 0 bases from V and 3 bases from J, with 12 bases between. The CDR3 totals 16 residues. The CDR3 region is CASSPPSGSVYNEQFF. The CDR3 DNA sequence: TGTGCCAGCTCACCACCGTCCGGGAGCGTCTACAATGAGCAGTTCTTC.

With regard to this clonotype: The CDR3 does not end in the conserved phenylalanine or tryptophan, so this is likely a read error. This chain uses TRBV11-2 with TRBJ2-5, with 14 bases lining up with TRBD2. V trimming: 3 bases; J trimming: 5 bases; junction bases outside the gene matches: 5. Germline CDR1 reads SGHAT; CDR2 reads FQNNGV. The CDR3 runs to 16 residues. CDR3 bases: TGTGCCAGCAGCTTCGAGGGACTAGCGGGAGCGGAGACCCAGTACCTC. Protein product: CASSFEGLAGAETQYL.

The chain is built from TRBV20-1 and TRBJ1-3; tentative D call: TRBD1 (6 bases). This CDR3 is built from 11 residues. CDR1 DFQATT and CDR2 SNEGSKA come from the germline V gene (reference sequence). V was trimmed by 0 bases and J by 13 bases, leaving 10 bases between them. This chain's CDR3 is CSARDGGLIYF. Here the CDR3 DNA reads TGCAGTGCTAGAGATGGGGGGCTGATATATTTT.

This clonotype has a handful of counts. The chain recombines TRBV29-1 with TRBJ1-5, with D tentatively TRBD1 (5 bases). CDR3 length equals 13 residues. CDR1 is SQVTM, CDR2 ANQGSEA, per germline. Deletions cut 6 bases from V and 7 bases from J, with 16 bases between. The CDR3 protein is CSVGTSAEQPQHF. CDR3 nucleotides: TGCAGCGTGGGGACGTCGGCTGAACAGCCCCAGCATTTT.

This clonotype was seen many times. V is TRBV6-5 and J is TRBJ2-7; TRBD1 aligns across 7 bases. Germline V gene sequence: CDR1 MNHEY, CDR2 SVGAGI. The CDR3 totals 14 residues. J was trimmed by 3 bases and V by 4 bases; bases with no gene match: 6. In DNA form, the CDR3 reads TGTGCCAGCAGTTCCCGACAGGGAAACTACGAGCAGTACTTC. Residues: CASSSRQGNYEQYF.

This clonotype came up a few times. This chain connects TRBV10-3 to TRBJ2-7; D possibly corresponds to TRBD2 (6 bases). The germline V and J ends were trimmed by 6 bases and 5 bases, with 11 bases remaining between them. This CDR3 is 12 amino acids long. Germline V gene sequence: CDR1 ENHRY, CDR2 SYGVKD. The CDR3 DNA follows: TGTGCCATCAGGGGGGGACCCAACGAGCAGTACTTC. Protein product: CAIRGGPNEQYF.

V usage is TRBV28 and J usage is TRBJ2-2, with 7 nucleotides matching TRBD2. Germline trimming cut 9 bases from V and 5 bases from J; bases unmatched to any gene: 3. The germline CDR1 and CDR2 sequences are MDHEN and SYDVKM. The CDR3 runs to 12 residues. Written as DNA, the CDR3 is TGTGCCAGTTGGGGGGGGACCGGGGAGCTGTTTTTT. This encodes CASWGGTGELFF.

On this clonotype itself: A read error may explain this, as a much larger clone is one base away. CDR3: CASSGFANTQYF. The CDR3 nucleotides read TGTGCCAGCAGTGGGTTCGCAAATACGCAGTATTTT. The V call is TRBV2, the J call TRBJ2-3; no clear D gene. Trimming took off 4 bases at V and 7 bases at J, with 9 bases between the two ends. Germline V CDR1 and CDR2: SNHLY, FYNNEI. The CDR3 has 12 amino acids.

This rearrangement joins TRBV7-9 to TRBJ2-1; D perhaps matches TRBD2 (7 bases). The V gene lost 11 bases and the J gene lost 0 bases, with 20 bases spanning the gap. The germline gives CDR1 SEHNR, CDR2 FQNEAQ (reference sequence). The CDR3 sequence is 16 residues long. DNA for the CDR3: TGTGCCGGGATCGGGGGGCGGACAAGCTCCTACAATGAGCAGTTCTTC. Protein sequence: CAGIGGRTSSYNEQFF.

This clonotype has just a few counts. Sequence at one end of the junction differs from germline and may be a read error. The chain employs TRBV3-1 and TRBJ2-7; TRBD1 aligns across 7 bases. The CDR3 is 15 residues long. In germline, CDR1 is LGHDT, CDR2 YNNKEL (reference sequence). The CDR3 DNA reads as TGTGCCGGCAGCCAAGACAGGGCACGCTCCTACGAGCAGTACTTC. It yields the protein CAGSQDRARSYEQYF.

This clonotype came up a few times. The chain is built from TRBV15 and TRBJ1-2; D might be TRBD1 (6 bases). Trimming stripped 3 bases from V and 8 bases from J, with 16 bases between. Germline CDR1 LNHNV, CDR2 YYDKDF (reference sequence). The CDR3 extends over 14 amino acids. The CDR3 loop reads CATSRGAGEGGYTF. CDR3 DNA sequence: TGTGCCACCAGCAGGGGCGCAGGGGAGGGAGGCTACACCTTC. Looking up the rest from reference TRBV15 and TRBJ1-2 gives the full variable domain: DAMVIQNPRYQVTQFGKPVTLSCSQTLNHNVMYWYQQKSSQAPKLLFHYYDKDFNNEADTPDNFQSRRPNTSFCFLDIRSPGLGDTAMYLCATSRGAGEGGYTFGSGTRLTVV.

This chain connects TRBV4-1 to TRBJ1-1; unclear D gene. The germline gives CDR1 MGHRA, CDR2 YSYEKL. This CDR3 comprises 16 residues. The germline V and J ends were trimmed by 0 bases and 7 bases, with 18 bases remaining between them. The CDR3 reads CASSQDIDGILFEAFF. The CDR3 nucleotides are TGCGCCAGCAGCCAAGATATAGACGGGATACTCTTTGAAGCTTTCTTT.

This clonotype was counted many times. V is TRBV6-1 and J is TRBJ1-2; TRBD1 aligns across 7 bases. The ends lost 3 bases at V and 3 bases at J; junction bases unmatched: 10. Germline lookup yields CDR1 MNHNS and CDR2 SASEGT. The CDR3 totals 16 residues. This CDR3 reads CASSDFLDRSYYGYTF. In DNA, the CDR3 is TGTGCCAGCAGTGACTTCTTGGACAGGAGCTACTATGGCTACACCTTC.

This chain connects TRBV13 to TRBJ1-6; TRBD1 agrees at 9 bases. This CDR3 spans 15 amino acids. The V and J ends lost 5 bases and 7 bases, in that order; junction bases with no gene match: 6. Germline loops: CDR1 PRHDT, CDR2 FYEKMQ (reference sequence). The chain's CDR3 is CASSTKTGGNSPLHF. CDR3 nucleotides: TGTGCCAGCAGCACCAAAACAGGGGGCAATTCACCCCTCCACTTT.

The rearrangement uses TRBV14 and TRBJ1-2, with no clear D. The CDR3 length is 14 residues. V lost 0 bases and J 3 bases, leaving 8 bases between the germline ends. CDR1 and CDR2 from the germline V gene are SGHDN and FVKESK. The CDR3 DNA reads TGTGCCAGCAGCCAAGATTTAGGAGACTATGGCTACACCTTC. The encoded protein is CASSQDLGDYGYTF.

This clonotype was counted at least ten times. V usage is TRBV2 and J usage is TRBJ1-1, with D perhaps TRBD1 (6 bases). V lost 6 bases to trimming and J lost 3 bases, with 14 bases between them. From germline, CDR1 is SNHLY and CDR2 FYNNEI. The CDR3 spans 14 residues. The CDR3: CASSGQQGDTEAFF. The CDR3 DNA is TGTGCCAGCAGCGGCCAACAGGGTGACACTGAAGCTTTCTTT.

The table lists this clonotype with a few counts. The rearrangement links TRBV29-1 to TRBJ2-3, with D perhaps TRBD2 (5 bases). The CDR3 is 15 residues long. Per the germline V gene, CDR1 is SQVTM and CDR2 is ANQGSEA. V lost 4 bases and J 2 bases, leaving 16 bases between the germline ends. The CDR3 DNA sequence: TGCAGCGTTGCATCGGGCGGGCTGATCACAGATACGCAGTATTTT. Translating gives CSVASGGLITDTQYF.

The CDR3 DNA sequence: TGTGCCAGCAGCGTTGGCACCCGCTCCTACGAGCAGTACTTC. This gives the protein CASSVGTRSYEQYF. This rearrangement joins TRBV9 to TRBJ2-7; D ambiguous. V lost 2 bases and J 0 bases, leaving 9 bases between the germline ends. This CDR3 contains 14 residues. Germline CDR1 reads SGDLS; CDR2 reads YYNGEE.

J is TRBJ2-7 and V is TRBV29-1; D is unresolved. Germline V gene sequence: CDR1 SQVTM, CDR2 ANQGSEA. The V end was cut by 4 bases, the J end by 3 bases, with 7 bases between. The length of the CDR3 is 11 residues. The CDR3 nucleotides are TGCAGCGTTGTATACGGCTACGAGCAGTACTTC. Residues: CSVVYGYEQYF.